This T cell receptor beta chain came from a study of CD8 T cells in ankylosing spondylitis. General observations from the study: Clones tied to disease were said to be significantly enriched in matched ankylosing spondylitis synovial fluid. Peripheral blood held disease-linked clones only at relatively low frequency, and these were CD8+. A motif in TCR beta, a set of 8 or 9 highly homologous variants, appeared characteristic of ankylosing spondylitis blood.

This clonotype has only a few counts. Its antigen is still unknown. One entry per CDR3 protein results from TCRdb running MiXCR on the 5' RACE reads. The repertoire holds about 440,000 distinct CDR3 sequences, with about 15% as singletons. The germline V and J ends were trimmed by 4 bases and 5 bases, with 18 bases remaining between them. From germline, CDR1 is SQVTM and CDR2 ANQGSEA. The CDR3 length is 15 residues. The sequencing input was blood, either unsorted or a sorted T cell fraction (not recorded which). This clonotype originated in a male donor with ankylosing spondylitis. This chain joins TRBV29-1 and TRBJ2-1, with D possibly being TRBD1 or TRBD2 (5 bases each). CDR3 amino acids: CSVGGGQGKDNEQFF. CDR3 DNA sequence: TGCAGCGTTGGGGGCGGGCAGGGCAAAGACAATGAGCAGTTCTTC.